This passage covers 4 T cell receptor beta chains from one sample sequenced in a study of OX40 agonist ivuxolimab in advanced cancers. Some clones are missing from TCRdb's copy, which holds only in-frame ones; the method was immunoSEQ multiplex PCR. The sample carries some 85,000 clones, 91% recorded once. The sample consisted of CD4+ or CD8+ T cells sorted from blood, taken in a trial of the OX40 agonist ivuxolimab. The receptors originated from an adult with an advanced solid tumor such as melanoma, head and neck, liver or kidney cancer.

This clone was seen only once. The chain is built from TRBV2 and TRBJ2-7; a possible D gene is TRBD2 (6 bases). This CDR3 region has 14 residues. Per germline, CDR1 SNHLY and CDR2 FYNNEI. V was pared by 4 bases and J by 6 bases, with 16 bases between. In nucleotides, the CDR3 is TGTGCCAGCAGTGGGACTATCCGGAATCGCGAGCAGTACTTC. Residues: CASSGTIRNREQYF.

V is TRBV10-3 and J is TRBJ2-1; no clear D. Trimming removed 4 bases from V and 5 bases from J, with 6 bases in between. From germline, CDR1 is ENHRY and CDR2 SYGVKD. The length of the CDR3 is 12 residues. The CDR3 sequence is CAISGMNNEQFF. The CDR3 region has the DNA TGTGCCATCAGTGGGATGAACAATGAGCAGTTCTTC.

The CDR3 DNA reads as TGTGCCAGCAGCTCCCCAGGAGGGAATGAGCAGTTCTTC. Residues: CASSSPGGNEQFF. This chain joins TRBV7-2 and TRBJ2-1, with TRBD2 as a possible D gene (6 bases). V was clipped by 4 bases and J by 7 bases, with 11 bases between them. CDR3 size: 13 residues. CDR1 and CDR2 from the germline V gene are SGHTA and FQGNSA. The full variable domain, its missing parts supplied by reference TRBV7-2 and TRBJ2-1, is GAGVSQSPSNKVTEKGKDVELRCDPISGHTALYWYRQSLGQGLEFLIYFQGNSAPDKSGLPSDRFSAERTGGSVSTLTIQRTQQEDSAVYLCASSSPGGNEQFFGPGTRLTVL.

The rearrangement uses TRBV30 and TRBJ1-2; D is undetermined. The CDR3 has 15 residues. The V gene's germline CDR1 is GTSNPN and CDR2 SVGIG (reference sequence). Trimming shortened V by 0 bases and J by 2 bases, and 13 bases separated the two germline ends. This chain's CDR3 is CAWSVRWRQNYGYTF. The DNA for the CDR3 is TGTGCCTGGAGTGTACGATGGAGGCAGAACTATGGCTACACCTTC.